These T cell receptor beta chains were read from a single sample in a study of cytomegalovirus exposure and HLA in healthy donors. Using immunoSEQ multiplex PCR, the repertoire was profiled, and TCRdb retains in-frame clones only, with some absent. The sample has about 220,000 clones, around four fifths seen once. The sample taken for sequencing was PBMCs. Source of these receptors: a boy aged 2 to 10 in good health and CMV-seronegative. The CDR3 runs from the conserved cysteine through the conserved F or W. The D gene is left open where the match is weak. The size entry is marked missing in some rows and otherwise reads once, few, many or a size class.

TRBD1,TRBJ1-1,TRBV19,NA,CASSNPGTGNTEAFF,TGTGCCAGTAGTAATCCCGGGACAGGGAACACTGAAGCTTTCTTT
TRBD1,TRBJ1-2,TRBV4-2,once,CASSQGGGLYGYTF,TGTGCCAGCAGCCAAGGAGGGGGCCTCTATGGCTACACCTTC
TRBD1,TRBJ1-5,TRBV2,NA,CASSENPQRTGIFQPQHF,TGTGCCAGCAGTGAAAATCCCCAGCGGACAGGGATTTTTCAGCCCCAGCATTTT
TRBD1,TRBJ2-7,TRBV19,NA,CASTTAGTEYEQYF,TGTGCCAGTACCACTGCCGGGACAGAATACGAGCAGTACTTC
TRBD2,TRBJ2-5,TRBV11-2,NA,CASQNTGGYQETQYF,TGTGCCTCCCAAAACACGGGGGGGTACCAAGAGACCCAGTACTTC
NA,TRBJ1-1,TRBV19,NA,CASSITDSSTEAFF,TGTGCCAGTAGTATTACGGACAGTTCCACTGAAGCTTTCTTT
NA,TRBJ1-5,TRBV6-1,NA,CATAVRGLAQPQHF,TGTGCCACCGCGGTCAGGGGTTTGGCTCAGCCCCAGCATTTT
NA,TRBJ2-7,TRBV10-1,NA,CASSEGACPYEQYF,TGCGCCAGCAGTGAGGGAGCTTGCCCCTACGAGCAGTACTTC
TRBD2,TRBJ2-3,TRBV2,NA,CATKGTSGRTDTQYF,TGTGCCACCAAGGGGACTAGCGGGAGAACAGATACGCAGTATTTT
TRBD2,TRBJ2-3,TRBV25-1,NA,CASSESDLGGGTQYF,TGTGCCAGCAGTGAATCCGATCTGGGGGGGGGTACGCAGTATTTT
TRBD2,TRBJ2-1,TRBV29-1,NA,CSVERGRGTSGGNEQFF,TGCAGCGTTGAGCGGGGTCGCGGGACTAGCGGGGGCAATGAGCAGTTCTTC
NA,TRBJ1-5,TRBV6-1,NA,CASSSRDGQPQHF,TGTGCCAGCAGTTCCCGGGATGGACAGCCCCAGCATTTT
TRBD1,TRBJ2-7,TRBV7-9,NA,CASRSTGGGTYEQYF,TGTGCCAGCAGATCTACAGGGGGTGGAACCTACGAGCAGTACTTC
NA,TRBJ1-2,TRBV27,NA,CASSPAGQHGYTF,TGTGCCAGCAGCCCAGCGGGGCAGCATGGCTACACCTTC
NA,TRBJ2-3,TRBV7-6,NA,CASSLSAAADTQYF,TGTGCCAGCAGCTTATCGGCCGCGGCAGATACGCAGTATTTT
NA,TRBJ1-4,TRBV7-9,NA,CASSLVMAVNEKLFF,TGTGCCAGCAGCTTAGTTATGGCGGTGAATGAAAAACTGTTTTTT
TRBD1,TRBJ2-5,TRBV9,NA,CASSVEQGETQYF,TGTGCCAGCAGCGTAGAACAGGGGGAGACCCAGTACTTC
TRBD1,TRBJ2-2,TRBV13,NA,CASSEERGRGKDGELFF,TGTGCCAGCAGCGAAGAGCGTGGCAGGGGGAAGGACGGGGAGCTGTTTTTT
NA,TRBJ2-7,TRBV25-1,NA,CASSNQGGSYEQYF,TGTGCCAGCAGTAATCAGGGAGGATCCTACGAGCAGTACTTC
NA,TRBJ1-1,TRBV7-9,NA,CASRAFDRTSEAFF,TGTGCCAGCAGGGCCTTCGACAGGACATCTGAAGCTTTCTTT
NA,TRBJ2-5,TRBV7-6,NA,CASRLRGIVQETQYF,TGTGCCAGCAGGCTTCGGGGGATTGTACAAGAGACCCAGTACTTC
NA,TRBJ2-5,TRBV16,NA,CASSQSIIGGETQYF,TGTGCCAGCAGCCAATCGATTATAGGGGGAGAGACCCAGTACTTC
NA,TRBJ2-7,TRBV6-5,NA,CASSEAGLEQYF,TGTGCCAGCAGTGAAGCAGGGCTCGAGCAGTACTTC
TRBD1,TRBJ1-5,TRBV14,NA,CASSQAGTGNQPQHF,TGTGCCAGCAGCCAAGCTGGGACAGGGAATCAGCCCCAGCATTTT
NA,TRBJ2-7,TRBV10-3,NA,CATFAAYEQYF,TGTGCCACTTTTGCGGCCTACGAGCAGTACTTC
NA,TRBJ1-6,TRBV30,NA,CAWPHFRGPNSPLHF,TGTGCCTGGCCCCATTTCAGGGGCCCAAATTCACCCCTCCACTTT
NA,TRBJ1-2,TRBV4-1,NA,CASSQLLLGLINYGYTF,TGCGCCAGCAGCCAGCTCCTTCTGGGACTGATAAACTATGGCTACACCTTC
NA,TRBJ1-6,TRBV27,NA,CASSLSGDSPLHF,TGTGCCAGCAGTTTATCCGGAGACTCACCCCTCCACTTT
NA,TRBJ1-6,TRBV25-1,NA,CASGPGPLHF,TGTGCCAGCGGCCCAGGTCCCCTCCACTTT
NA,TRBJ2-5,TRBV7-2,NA,CASSLAASDKETQYF,TGTGCCAGCAGCTTAGCGGCTAGCGATAAAGAGACCCAGTACTTC
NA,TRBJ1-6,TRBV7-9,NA,CSSSFPNSPLHF,TGTTCCAGCAGCTTCCCGAATTCACCCCTCCACTTT
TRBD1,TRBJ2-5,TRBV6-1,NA,CASSEGAGSPETQYF,TGTGCCAGCAGCGAGGGGGCAGGGAGTCCAGAGACCCAGTACTTC
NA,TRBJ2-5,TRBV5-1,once,CASSLSGVQETQYF,TGCGCCAGCAGCTTGTCAGGGGTCCAAGAGACCCAGTACTTC
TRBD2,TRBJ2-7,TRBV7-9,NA,CASSIKRESPLEQYF,TGTGCCAGCAGCATCAAGCGGGAGTCGCCTTTAGAGCAGTACTTC
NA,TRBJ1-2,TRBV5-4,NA,CASSPGGANYGYTF,TGTGCCAGCAGCCCCGGGGGGGCTAACTATGGCTACACCTTC
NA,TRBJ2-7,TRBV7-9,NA,CASSLVSGDEQYF,TGTGCCAGCAGCTTAGTATCAGGGGACGAGCAGTACTTC
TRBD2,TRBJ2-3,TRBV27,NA,CASSSGTSDTDTQYF,TGTGCCAGCAGCTCCGGGACTAGCGACACAGATACGCAGTATTTT
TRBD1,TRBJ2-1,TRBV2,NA,CASCRDSSYNEQFF,TGTGCCAGCTGCCGGGACAGCTCCTACAATGAGCAGTTCTTC